Listed here are 24 T cell receptor beta chains from one sample, sequenced in a study of T cell responses to AZD1222 COVID-19 vaccine. This table comes from immunoSEQ multiplex PCR, and its TCRdb copy is limited to in-frame clones, with some not included. The sample records some 130,000 clones, around 87% being singletons. Sequencing used peripheral blood, obtained on day 0 of AZD1222 vaccination. These receptors originate from an adult in good health.

The chain carries TRBV5-5 and TRBJ1-1; D ambiguous. Germline V CDR1 and CDR2: SGHKS, YYEKEE (reference sequence). Trimming stripped 0 bases from V and 0 bases from J, with 12 bases between. The CDR3 runs to 16 residues. The CDR3 DNA follows: TGTGCCAGCAGCTTGGAACCCCGGCCCCTGAACACTGAAGCTTTCTTT. It is translated as CASSLEPRPLNTEAFF.

This chain links TRBV10-3 with TRBJ2-3, with a tentative D call TRBD2 (5 bases). Germline lookup yields CDR1 ENHRY and CDR2 SYGVKD. The CDR3 is made up of 12 amino acids. Between the trimmed V and J ends, which lost 5 bases and 8 bases, there was a span of 11 bases. DNA of the CDR3: TGTGCCATCAGTAAGGTCGAGGGTACGCAGTATTTT. This gives the protein CAISKVEGTQYF.

The V and J genes are TRBV4-1 and TRBJ1-1, with D uncertain. The germline V gene has CDR1 MGHRA and CDR2 YSYEKL. CDR3 length: 14 residues. The V gene lost 1 base and the J gene lost 7 bases, with 13 bases spanning the gap. The CDR3 nucleotides are TGCGCCAGCAGCCAAGCCGATAGGGAATATGAAGCTTTCTTT. Encoded protein: CASSQADREYEAFF.

This clone has only a few counts. The chain couples TRBV9 to TRBJ1-6, with D maybe TRBD1 (6 bases). The length of the CDR3 is 15 residues. CDR1 is SGDLS and CDR2 is YYNGEE in the germline V gene. V was shortened by 3 bases and J by 7 bases, with 14 bases between the two germline ends. In DNA, the CDR3 is TGTGCCAGCAGCGCAGGTACAGGGTGGAATTCACCCCTCCACTTT. Protein product: CASSAGTGWNSPLHF.

The chain joins TRBV6-4 to TRBJ2-1, with 10 bases aligning to TRBD1. Trimming cost V 4 bases and J 3 bases; bases outside gene matches: 12. The germline V gene has CDR1 MRHNA and CDR2 SNTAGT. CDR3 size: 18 residues. The CDR3: CASSVGQGPTGIYNEQFF. Written as DNA, the CDR3 is TGTGCCAGCAGTGTGGGACAGGGGCCCACAGGTATCTACAATGAGCAGTTCTTC.

The chain has TRBV21-1 and TRBJ1-5; no DNA check was done on the table's D call, TRBD1. TRBV21-1 corresponds to a pseudogene. The CDR3 is made up of 16 amino acids. The CDR3 sequence: CASSRGRAGSNQPQHF. The CDR3 coding sequence is TGTGCCAGCAGCAGGGGCAGGGCAGGAAGCAATCAGCCCCAGCATTTT.

This clone showed up just a few times. V usage is TRBV14 and J usage is TRBJ1-2; TRBD1 matches at 7 bases. Losses at the gene ends were 4 bases for V and 4 bases for J; bases not matched to a gene: 9. The CDR3 spans 15 residues. Germline CDR1 is SGHDN and CDR2 is FVKESK. The CDR3 DNA is TGTGCCAGCAGCCGACTACCCCGGGACAGCTATGGCTACACCTTC. This translates into CASSRLPRDSYGYTF.

This sequence joins TRBV27 and TRBJ1-2, with 7 positions matching TRBD1. Germline V gene lookup returns CDR1 MNHEY and CDR2 SMNVEV (reference sequence). The trim removed 6 bases at V and 8 bases at J, leaving 12 bases unmatched. The CDR3 extends over 14 amino acids. The CDR3 sequence is CASSLTGQSWGYTF. In DNA form, the CDR3 reads TGTGCCAGCAGCTTAACGGGACAGTCTTGGGGCTACACCTTC.

The V gene is TRBV4-1, the J gene TRBJ2-3, with 10 bases matching TRBD1. The CDR3 extends over 16 amino acids. Germline loops: CDR1 MGHRA, CDR2 YSYEKL. Losses at the gene ends were 4 bases for V and 5 bases for J; bases not matched to a gene: 9. CDR3 nucleotide sequence: TGCGCCAGCAGCCGCCATCCGGGACAGGGGAGAGATACGCAGTATTTT. Protein product: CASSRHPGQGRDTQYF.

The rearrangement joins TRBV19 to TRBJ2-7; TRBD2 matches 11 bases. Germline CDR1 and CDR2: LNHDA and SQIVND (reference sequence). V dropped 5 bases and J dropped 0; count of bases not matched to a gene: 6. This CDR3 has 16 amino acids. The CDR3 nucleotides are TGTGCCAGTAGTGATCTTCTAGCGGGAGGCTCCTACGAGCAGTACTTC. This sequence encodes CASSDLLAGGSYEQYF.

The rearrangement uses TRBV4-2 and TRBJ2-3; 12 positions match TRBD2. V lost 4 bases to trimming and J lost 7 bases; unmatched junction nucleotides: 9. The CDR3 is made up of 16 amino acids. CDR1 is LGHNA and CDR2 is YNFKEQ in the germline V gene. The chain's CDR3 is CASSPSSGGASNTQYF. Written as DNA, the CDR3 is TGTGCCAGCAGCCCGTCTAGCGGGGGGGCCTCGAATACGCAGTATTTT.

The V gene is TRBV4-2, the J gene TRBJ2-7; TRBD1 matches at 7 bases. After removal of 3 bases from V and 0 bases from J, the junction contained 5 bases not matched to a gene. CDR3 length: 15 residues. Germline V gene data show CDR1 as LGHNA and CDR2 as YNFKEQ. CDR3 coding DNA: TGTGCCAGCAGCCAGGGCGACAGGGACTCCTACGAGCAGTACTTC. Encoded protein: CASSQGDRDSYEQYF.

The chain uses TRBV18 and TRBJ1-5; no definite D call. Per the germline V gene, CDR1 is KGHSH and CDR2 is LQKENI. The CDR3 runs 15 residues. V was pared by 2 bases and J by 4 bases, with 12 bases between. The CDR3 loop reads CASSPDLNRNQPQHF. The CDR3 DNA is TGTGCCAGCTCACCAGACTTGAACAGAAATCAGCCCCAGCATTTT.

The rearrangement links TRBV6-5 to TRBJ2-7; 9 bases are shared with TRBD1. J lost 0 bases, V lost 2 bases, and 2 bases had no gene match. This CDR3 contains 15 residues. Germline V gene sequence: CDR1 MNHEY, CDR2 SVGAGI. Here the CDR3 DNA reads TGTGCCAGCAGTTACGGGGACAGGGTCTCCTACGAGCAGTACTTC. It is translated as CASSYGDRVSYEQYF.

The chain has TRBV13 and TRBJ2-1; no reliable D call. Between the trimmed V and J ends, which lost 4 bases and 2 bases, there was a span of 6 bases. Germline V gives CDR1 PRHDT, CDR2 FYEKMQ (reference sequence). The CDR3 runs 13 residues. The CDR3 DNA sequence: TGTGCCAGCAGCTCCCGAACCTACAATGAGCAGTTCTTC. It codes for CASSSRTYNEQFF.

The chain couples TRBV20-1 to TRBJ2-3, with TRBD2 matching over 10 bases. The CDR3 consists of 18 residues. Unmatched junction bases numbered 12, after V lost 3 bases and J lost 0 bases. Per the germline V gene, CDR1 is DFQATT and CDR2 is SNEGSKA (reference sequence). In DNA form, the CDR3 reads TGCAGTGCTAGTCCCGTAAGCGGGGGGGGTTCTAGCACAGATACGCAGTATTTT. It codes for CSASPVSGGGSSTDTQYF.

The sample holds one count of this clone. The rearrangement joins TRBV7-2 to TRBJ2-7, with D maybe TRBD1 (5 bases). Trimming pared 5 bases from V and 3 bases from J, leaving 17 bases between. The length of the CDR3 is 15 residues. Germline CDR1 reads SGHTA; CDR2 reads FQGNSA. The CDR3 is CASSPRSGQGYEQYF. The CDR3 DNA sequence: TGTGCCAGCAGCCCGCGTTCTGGGCAGGGCTACGAGCAGTACTTC.

J is TRBJ2-2 and V is TRBV7-2; D ambiguous. The CDR3 is made up of 13 amino acids. CDR1 and CDR2 from the germline V gene are SGHTA and FQGNSA. Trimming removed 2 bases from V and 8 bases from J, with 9 bases in between. CDR3 in amino acids: CASSLTSWGELFF. As DNA, the CDR3 is TGTGCCAGCAGCTTAACGTCGTGGGGGGAGCTGTTTTTT.

The J gene is TRBJ1-1, the V gene TRBV6-1; D remains ambiguous. CDR1 is MNHNS and CDR2 is SASEGT in the germline V gene. This CDR3 comprises 13 residues. Trimming left V 3 bases short and J 1 base short, with 6 bases between. CDR3 coding DNA: TGTGCCAGCAGTGATAAACAGAACACTGAAGCTTTCTTT. Its protein product is CASSDKQNTEAFF.

V is TRBV15 and J is TRBJ2-7; the D is unclear. Germline CDR1 LNHNV, CDR2 YYDKDF (reference sequence). This CDR3 has 15 residues. Between the trimmed V and J ends, which lost 3 bases and 2 bases, there was a span of 14 bases. The CDR3 loop reads CATSRGREPAYEQYF. CDR3 nucleotides: TGTGCCACCAGCAGGGGAAGGGAACCAGCCTACGAGCAGTACTTC. Full variable domain (remainder filled in from reference TRBV15 and TRBJ2-7): DAMVIQNPRYQVTQFGKPVTLSCSQTLNHNVMYWYQQKSSQAPKLLFHYYDKDFNNEADTPDNFQSRRPNTSFCFLDIRSPGLGDTAMYLCATSRGREPAYEQYFGPGTRLTVT.

The chain couples TRBV12-3 or TRBV12-4 to TRBJ1-2; D unclear. V was cut by 3 bases and J by 2 bases, with 7 bases left in between. The CDR3 extends over 13 amino acids. The CDR3 protein is CASSFHPNYGYTF. The CDR3 DNA sequence: TGTGCCAGCAGTTTCCATCCGAACTATGGCTACACCTTC.

The chain joins TRBV10-3 to TRBJ2-1; TRBD2 agrees at 11 bases. V shed 6 bases, J shed 7 bases, and the junction held 8 bases outside the gene matches. The germline gives CDR1 ENHRY, CDR2 SYGVKD. CDR3 length: 15 residues. DNA of the CDR3: TGTGCCATCAGGGATCTAGCGGGGGGTACGAATGAGCAGTTCTTC. It translates to CAIRDLAGGTNEQFF.

The chain joins TRBV14 to TRBJ1-1, with D unresolved. Trimming cost V 2 bases and J 1 base, with 5 bases left between them. Germline V gene data show CDR1 as SGHDN and CDR2 as FVKESK. The CDR3 is made up of 13 amino acids. The CDR3 bases are TGTGCCAGCAGCCAAAGACAGAACACTGAAGCTTTCTTT. Translated, it gives CASSQRQNTEAFF.

The chain is built from TRBV3-1 (or the pseudogene TRBV3-2) and TRBJ2-6; 9 nucleotides agree with TRBD1. The junction had 13 bases not matched to a gene; V was cut back by 1 base and J by 0 bases. The CDR3 has 21 residues. The germline V gene encodes CDR1 LGHDT and CDR2 YNNKEL (reference sequence). CDR3 residues: CASSQVGPLDRGNSGANVLTF. The DNA of the CDR3 is TGTGCCAGCAGCCAAGTTGGCCCCTTGGACAGGGGAAACTCTGGGGCCAACGTCCTGACTTTC.